This T cell receptor (beta chain) was identified in a study of human T cells and chemical hapten exposure. Study background: The variation in per-sample TCR yields arose mainly from small differences in pooled library volumes.

Each CDR3 protein gets one entry after TCRdb re-called the RACE reads with MiXCR. The sample lists about 51,000 distinct CDR3 sequences, approximately 9.8% seen once, with 14% in the top ten. This clonotype was picked up many times. The CDR3 extends over 17 amino acids. J gave up 2 bases and V 4 bases, and 10 bases lay outside the gene matches. Germline V gives CDR1 SEHNR, CDR2 FQNEAQ (reference sequence). Time point denoted: pre-sensitization, week 0. Treatment in this sample: therapeutic diphenylcyclopropenone sensitization with weekly scalp DPC. The chain recombines TRBV7-9 with TRBJ1-2, with 10 bases fitting TRBD1. The receptor was derived from a woman aged 40 to 50 with alopecia areata. Some clones in this sample may be carry-over from other donors' samples. Sequencing was performed on whole blood, taken in connection with sensitization to the hapten diphenylcyclopropenone (DPC). The CDR3 DNA reads TGTGCCAGCAGCTCCCACTGGGACAGGGGAGAGAACTATGGCTACACCTTC. This gives the protein CASSSHWDRGENYGYTF.